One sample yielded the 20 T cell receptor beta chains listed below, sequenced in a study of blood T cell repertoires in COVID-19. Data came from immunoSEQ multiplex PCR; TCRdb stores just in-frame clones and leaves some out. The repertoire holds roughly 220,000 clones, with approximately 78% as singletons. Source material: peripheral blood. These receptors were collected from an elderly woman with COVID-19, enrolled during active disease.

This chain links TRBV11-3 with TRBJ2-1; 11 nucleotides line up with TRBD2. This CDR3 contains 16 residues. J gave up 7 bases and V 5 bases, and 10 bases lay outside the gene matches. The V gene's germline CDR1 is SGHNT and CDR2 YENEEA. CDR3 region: CASSGDRASGGNEQFF. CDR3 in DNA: TGTGCCAGCAGCGGAGATAGGGCTAGCGGGGGGAATGAGCAGTTCTTC.

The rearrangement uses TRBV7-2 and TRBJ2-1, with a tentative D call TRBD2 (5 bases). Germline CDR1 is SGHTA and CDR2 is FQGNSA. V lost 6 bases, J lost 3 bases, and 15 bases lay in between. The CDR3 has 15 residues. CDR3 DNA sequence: TGTGCCAGCAGAGCGGAAGTCGGGGTCTACAATGAGCAGTTCTTC. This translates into CASRAEVGVYNEQFF.

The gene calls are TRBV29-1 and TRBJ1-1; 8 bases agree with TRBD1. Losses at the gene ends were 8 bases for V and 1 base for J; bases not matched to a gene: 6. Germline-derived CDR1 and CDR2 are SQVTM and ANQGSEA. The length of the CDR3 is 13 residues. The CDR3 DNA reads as TGCAGCACCAGACAGGGGAGGAACACTGAAGCTTTCTTT. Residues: CSTRQGRNTEAFF.

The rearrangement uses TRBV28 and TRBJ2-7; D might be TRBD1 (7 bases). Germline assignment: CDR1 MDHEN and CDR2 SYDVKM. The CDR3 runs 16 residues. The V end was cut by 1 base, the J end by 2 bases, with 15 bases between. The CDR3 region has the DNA TGTGCCAGCAGTTTATCAGGCAGGGGGAGGCCCTACGAGCAGTACTTC. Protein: CASSLSGRGRPYEQYF.

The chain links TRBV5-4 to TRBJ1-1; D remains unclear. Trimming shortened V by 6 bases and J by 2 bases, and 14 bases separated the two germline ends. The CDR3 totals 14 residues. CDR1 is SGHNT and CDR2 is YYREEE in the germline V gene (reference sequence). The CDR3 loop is CASTPSEINTEAFF. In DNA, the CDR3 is TGTGCCAGCACCCCCTCCGAGATCAACACTGAAGCTTTCTTT.

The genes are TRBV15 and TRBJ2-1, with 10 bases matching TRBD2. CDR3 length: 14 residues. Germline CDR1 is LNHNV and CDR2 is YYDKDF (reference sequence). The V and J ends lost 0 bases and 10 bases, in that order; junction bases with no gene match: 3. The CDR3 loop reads CATSRELAGWEQFF. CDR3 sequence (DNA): TGTGCCACCAGCAGAGAACTAGCGGGGTGGGAGCAGTTCTTC.

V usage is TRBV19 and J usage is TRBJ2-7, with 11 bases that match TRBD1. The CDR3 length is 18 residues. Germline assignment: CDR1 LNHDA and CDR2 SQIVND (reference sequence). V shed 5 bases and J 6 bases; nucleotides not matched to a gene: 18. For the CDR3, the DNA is TGTGCCAGTAGTCAGATTTATACCGGGACAGGGGGAATCGGCGAGCAGTACTTC. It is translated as CASSQIYTGTGGIGEQYF.

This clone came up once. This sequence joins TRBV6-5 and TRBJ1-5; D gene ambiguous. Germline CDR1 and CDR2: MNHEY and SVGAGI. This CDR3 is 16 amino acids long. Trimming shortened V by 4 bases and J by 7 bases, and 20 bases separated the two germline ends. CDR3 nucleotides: TGTGCCAGCAGTTCCTCGGCAGGAAACCTAGCGCAGCCCCAGCATTTT. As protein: CASSSSAGNLAQPQHF.

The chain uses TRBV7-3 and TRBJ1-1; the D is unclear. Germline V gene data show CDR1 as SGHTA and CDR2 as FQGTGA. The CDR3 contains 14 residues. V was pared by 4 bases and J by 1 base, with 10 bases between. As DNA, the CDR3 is TGTGCCAGCAGCTCCGGGAACACGAACACTGAAGCTTTCTTT. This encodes CASSSGNTNTEAFF.

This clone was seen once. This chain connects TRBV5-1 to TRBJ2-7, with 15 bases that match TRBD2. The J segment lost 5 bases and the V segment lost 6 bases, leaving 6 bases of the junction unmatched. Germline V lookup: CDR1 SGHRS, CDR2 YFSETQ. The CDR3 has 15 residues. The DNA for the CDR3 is TGCGCCAGCACCGGACTAGCGGGAGGGGAAAACGAGCAGTACTTC. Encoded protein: CASTGLAGGENEQYF. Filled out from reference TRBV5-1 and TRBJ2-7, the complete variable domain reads KAGVTQTPRYLIKTRGQQVTLSCSPISGHRSVSWYQQTPGQGLQFLFEYFSETQRNKGNFPGRFSGRQFSNSRSEMNVSTLELGDSALYLCASTGLAGGENEQYFGPGTRLTVT.

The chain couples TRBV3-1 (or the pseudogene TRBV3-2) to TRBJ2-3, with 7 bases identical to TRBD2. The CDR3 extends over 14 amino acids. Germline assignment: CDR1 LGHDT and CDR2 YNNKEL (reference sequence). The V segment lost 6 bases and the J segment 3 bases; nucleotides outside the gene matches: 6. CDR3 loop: CASRKAGGTDTQYF. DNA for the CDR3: TGTGCCAGCAGGAAAGCCGGGGGGACAGATACGCAGTATTTT.

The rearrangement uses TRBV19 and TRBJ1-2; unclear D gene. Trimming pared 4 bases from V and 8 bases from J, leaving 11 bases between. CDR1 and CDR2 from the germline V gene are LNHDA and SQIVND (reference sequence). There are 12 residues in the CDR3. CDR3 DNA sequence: TGTGCCAGTAGTACAGGCTTTAGAGGCTACACCTTC. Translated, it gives CASSTGFRGYTF.

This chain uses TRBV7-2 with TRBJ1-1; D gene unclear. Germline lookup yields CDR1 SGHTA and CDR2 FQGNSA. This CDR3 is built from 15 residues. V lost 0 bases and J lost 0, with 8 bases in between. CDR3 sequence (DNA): TGTGCCAGCAGCTTAGCGGCCCAGATGAACACTGAAGCTTTCTTT. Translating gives CASSLAAQMNTEAFF.

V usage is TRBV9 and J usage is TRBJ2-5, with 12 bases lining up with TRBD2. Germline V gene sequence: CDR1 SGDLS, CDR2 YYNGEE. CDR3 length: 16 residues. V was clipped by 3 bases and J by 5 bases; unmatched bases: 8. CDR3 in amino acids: CASSASTSGRGETQYF. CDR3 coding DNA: TGTGCCAGCAGCGCGTCGACTAGCGGGAGAGGGGAGACCCAGTACTTC. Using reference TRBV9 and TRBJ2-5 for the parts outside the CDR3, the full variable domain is DSGVTQTPKHLITATGQRVTLRCSPRSGDLSVYWYQQSLDQGLQFLIQYYNGEERAKGNILERFSAQQFPDLHSELNLSSLELGDSALYFCASSASTSGRGETQYFGPGTRLLVL.

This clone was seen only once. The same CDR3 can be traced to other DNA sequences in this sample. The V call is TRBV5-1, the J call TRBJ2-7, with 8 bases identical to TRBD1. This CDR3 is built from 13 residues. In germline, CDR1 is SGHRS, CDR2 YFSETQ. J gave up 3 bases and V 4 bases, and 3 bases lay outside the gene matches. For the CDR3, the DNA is TGCGCCAGCAGCCCCGACAGGGGCTACGAGCAGTACTTC. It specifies CASSPDRGYEQYF.

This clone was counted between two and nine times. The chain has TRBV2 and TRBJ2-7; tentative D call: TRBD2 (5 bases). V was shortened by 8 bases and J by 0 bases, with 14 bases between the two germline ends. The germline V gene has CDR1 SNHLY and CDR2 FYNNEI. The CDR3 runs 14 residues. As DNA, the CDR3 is TGTGCCAGCCAGGATACCGGGGTCTCCTACGAGCAGTACTTC. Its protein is CASQDTGVSYEQYF. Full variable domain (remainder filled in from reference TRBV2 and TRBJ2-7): EPEVTQTPSHQVTQMGQEVILRCVPISNHLYFYWYRQILGQKVEFLVSFYNNEISEKSEIFDDQFSVERPDGSNFTLKIRSTKLEDSAMYFCASQDTGVSYEQYFGPGTRLTVT.

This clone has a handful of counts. The CDR3 region is CASKGPLYTDTQYF. Written as DNA, the CDR3 is TGTGCCAGCAAAGGTCCACTATATACAGATACGCAGTATTTT. V usage is TRBV6-5 and J usage is TRBJ2-3; no reliable D call. Per germline, CDR1 MNHEY and CDR2 SVGAGI. The V gene lost 7 bases and the J gene lost 3 bases, with 14 bases spanning the gap. The CDR3 totals 14 residues.

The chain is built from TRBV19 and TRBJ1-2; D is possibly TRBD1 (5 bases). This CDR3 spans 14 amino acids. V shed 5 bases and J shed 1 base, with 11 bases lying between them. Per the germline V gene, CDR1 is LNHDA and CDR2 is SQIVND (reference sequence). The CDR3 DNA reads TGTGCCAGTAGTTCCGACAGAATTAACTATGGCTACACCTTC. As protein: CASSSDRINYGYTF.

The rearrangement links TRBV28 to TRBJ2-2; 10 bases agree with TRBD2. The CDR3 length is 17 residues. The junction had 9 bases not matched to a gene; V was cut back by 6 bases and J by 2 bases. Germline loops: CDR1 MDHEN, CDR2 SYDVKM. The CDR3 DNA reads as TGTGCCAGCAGGTTGGGTAGGACTAGCGGAAACACCGGGGAGCTGTTTTTT. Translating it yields CASRLGRTSGNTGELFF.

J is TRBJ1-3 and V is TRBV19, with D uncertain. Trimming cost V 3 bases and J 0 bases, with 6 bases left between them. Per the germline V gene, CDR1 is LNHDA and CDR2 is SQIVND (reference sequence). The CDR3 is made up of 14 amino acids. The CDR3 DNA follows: TGTGCCAGTAGTATTTTGAGCTCTGGAAACACCATATATTTT. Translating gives CASSILSSGNTIYF. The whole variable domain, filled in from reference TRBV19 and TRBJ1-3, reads DGGITQSPKYLFRKEGQNVTLSCEQNLNHDAMYWYRQDPGQGLRLIYYSQIVNDFQKGDIAEGYSVSREKKESFPLTVTSAQKNPTAFYLCASSILSSGNTIYFGEGSWLTVV.